This TCR beta chain emerged from a study of blood T cell repertoires in COVID-19. Looking at the study overall: There were acute and convalescent COVID-19 samples, and they came from the United States, Italy and Spain.

Clones were read by immunoSEQ multiplex PCR, and TCRdb kept only the in-frame ones, dropping some. The sample yields 310,000 or so clones, roughly nine tenths seen once. Deletions cut 5 bases from V and 2 bases from J, with 17 bases between. Germline CDR1 is SGHRS and CDR2 is YFSETQ. The CDR3 contains 16 residues. Input material: peripheral blood. The rearrangement joins TRBV5-1 to TRBJ2-1, with TRBD1 as a possible D gene (6 bases). The clonotype was recovered from a woman in her thirties with COVID-19, enrolled during active disease. The CDR3 sequence: CASSTSGTLTYNEQFF. The CDR3 region has the DNA TGCGCCAGCAGTACGTCCGGGACACTAACCTACAATGAGCAGTTCTTC.